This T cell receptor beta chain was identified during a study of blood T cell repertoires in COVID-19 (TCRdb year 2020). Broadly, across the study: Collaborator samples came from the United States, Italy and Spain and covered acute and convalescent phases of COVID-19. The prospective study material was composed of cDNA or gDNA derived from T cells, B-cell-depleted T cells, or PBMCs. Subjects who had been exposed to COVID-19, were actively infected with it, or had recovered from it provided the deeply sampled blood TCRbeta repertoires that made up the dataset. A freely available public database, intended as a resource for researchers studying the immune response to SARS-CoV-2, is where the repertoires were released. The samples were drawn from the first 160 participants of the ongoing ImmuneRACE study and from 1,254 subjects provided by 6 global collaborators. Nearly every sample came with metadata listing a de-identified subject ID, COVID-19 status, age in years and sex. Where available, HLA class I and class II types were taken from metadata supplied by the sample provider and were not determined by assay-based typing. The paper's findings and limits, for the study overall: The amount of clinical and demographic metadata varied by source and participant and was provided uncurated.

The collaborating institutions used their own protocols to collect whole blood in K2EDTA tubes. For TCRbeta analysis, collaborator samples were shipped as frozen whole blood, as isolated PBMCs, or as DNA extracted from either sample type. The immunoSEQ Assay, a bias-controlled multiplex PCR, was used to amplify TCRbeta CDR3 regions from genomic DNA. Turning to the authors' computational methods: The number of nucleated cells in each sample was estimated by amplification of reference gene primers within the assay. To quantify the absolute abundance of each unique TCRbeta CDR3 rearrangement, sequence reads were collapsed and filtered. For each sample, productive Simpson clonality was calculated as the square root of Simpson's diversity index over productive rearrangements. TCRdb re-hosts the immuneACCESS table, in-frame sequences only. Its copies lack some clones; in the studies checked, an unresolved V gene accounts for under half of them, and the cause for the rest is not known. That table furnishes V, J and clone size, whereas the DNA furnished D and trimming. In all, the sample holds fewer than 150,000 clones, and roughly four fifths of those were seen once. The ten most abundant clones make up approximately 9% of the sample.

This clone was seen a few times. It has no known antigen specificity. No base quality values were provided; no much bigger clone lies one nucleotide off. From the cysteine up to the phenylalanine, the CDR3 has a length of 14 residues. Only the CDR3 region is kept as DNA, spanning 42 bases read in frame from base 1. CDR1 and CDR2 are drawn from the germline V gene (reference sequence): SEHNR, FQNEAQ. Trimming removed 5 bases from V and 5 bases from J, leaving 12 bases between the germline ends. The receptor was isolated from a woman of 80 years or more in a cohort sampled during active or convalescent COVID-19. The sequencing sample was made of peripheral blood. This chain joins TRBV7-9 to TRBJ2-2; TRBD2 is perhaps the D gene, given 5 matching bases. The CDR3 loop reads CASSQTRDTGELFF. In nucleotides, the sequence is TGTGCCAGCAGCCAAACTAGGGATACCGGGGAGCTGTTTTTT.